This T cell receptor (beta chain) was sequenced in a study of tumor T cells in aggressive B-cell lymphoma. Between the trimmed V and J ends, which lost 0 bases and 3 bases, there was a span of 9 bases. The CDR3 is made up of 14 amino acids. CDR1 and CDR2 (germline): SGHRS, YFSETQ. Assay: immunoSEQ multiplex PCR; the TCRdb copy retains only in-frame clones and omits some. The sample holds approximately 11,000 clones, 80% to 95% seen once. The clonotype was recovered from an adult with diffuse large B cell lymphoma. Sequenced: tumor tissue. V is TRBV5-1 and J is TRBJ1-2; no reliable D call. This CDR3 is CASSLAGQDYGYTF. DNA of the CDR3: TGCGCCAGCAGCTTGGCCGGTCAGGACTATGGCTACACCTTC.